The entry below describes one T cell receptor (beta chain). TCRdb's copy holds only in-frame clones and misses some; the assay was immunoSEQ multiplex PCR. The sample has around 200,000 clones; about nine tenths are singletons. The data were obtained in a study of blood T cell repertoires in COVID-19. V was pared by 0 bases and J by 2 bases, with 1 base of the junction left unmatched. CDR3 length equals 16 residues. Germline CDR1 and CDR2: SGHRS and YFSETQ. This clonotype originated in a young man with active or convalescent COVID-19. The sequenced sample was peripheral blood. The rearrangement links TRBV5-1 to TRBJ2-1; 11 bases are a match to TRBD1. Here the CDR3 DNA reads TGCGCCAGCAGCTTGGGGGACAGGGGGGCCTACAATGAGCAGTTCTTC. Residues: CASSLGDRGAYNEQFF.